This T cell receptor beta chain was observed in a study of CD8 T cells in Susac syndrome. Findings of the study overall: The number of individuals included in the study's TCR sequencing and HLA analysis was acknowledged as relatively small.

Germline V gene sequence: CDR1 LGHNA, CDR2 YSLEER. With 0 bases removed from V and 2 bases from J, the gap between germline ends came to 5 bases. This CDR3 region has 13 residues. As to this clonotype: Its antigen is not known.

About 0.45 to 1 ug RNA was reverse transcribed with random hexamers. An immunoSEQ multiplex PCR generated amplified TCR beta CDR3 products spanning 54 Vbeta and 13 Jbeta. TCRdb re-analysed the immunoSEQ multiplex PCR reads in MiXCR, keeping a single row per CDR3 protein. The data contain roughly 200,000 distinct CDR3 sequences, nearly 97% of them seen just once; the ten biggest clones take up roughly 0.095%. Sequencing targeted TCR beta in blood CD8+ and CD4+ T cells. FACS was used to enrich TEMRA cells, whereas the CD8+ and CD4+ T cells were obtained by negative isolation. The clonotype comes from a human donor with multiple sclerosis. The sample taken for sequencing was CD4+ T cells from PBMCs. V is TRBV4-3 and J is TRBJ2-7, with D unclear. DNA of the CDR3: TGCGCCAGCAGCCAAGATATTGCCTACGAGCAGTACTTC. Amino acids: CASSQDIAYEQYF.